This TCR beta chain was obtained from a study of post-analysis software for immune sequencing data. Overall study results and limits: When patients were compared with controls, roughly five TRBV segments were more frequent, TRBV5-6, TRBV5-1 and TRBV20-1 among them.

This clonotype was observed at least ten times. The antigen remains unidentified. A much larger clone differs by one base, so this may be a read error. Libraries were made from TCR beta cDNA, and they carried unique molecular identifiers. TCRdb called the PCR reads again in MiXCR, with one record for every CDR3 protein. This table holds about 260,000 distinct CDR3 sequences, 30% to 45% found once. The ends were cut back, 4 bases at V and 9 bases at J, with 10 bases in the middle. This CDR3 contains 11 residues. Germline CDR1 is SQVTM and CDR2 is ANQGSEA. This TCR was sampled from a girl aged 10 to 17 with multiple sclerosis. The V and J genes are TRBV29-1 and TRBJ2-1, with D possibly being TRBD1 or TRBD2 (5 bases each). Sample: blood. CDR3 sequence (DNA): TGCAGCGTTGTGAGGGGCGGTGAGCAGTTCTTC. The encoded protein is CSVVRGGEQFF.